The 27 T cell receptor beta chains below come from one sample, sequenced in a study of blood T cell repertoires in COVID-19. Sequencing used immunoSEQ multiplex PCR; TCRdb keeps in-frame clones, though not all of them. This table holds hundreds of thousands of clones, about 89% found once. The sample comprised peripheral blood. These receptors were collected from a woman aged 30 to 39 with acute or convalescent COVID-19.

This clone was detected a few times. V usage is TRBV15 and J usage is TRBJ1-2, with TRBD1 identical over 8 bases. From germline, CDR1 is LNHNV and CDR2 YYDKDF (reference sequence). V lost 5 bases, J lost 8 bases, and 10 bases stayed unmatched. CDR3 size: 14 residues. The CDR3 reads CATSQDRGLGGYTF. CDR3 in DNA: TGTGCCACCAGCCAAGACAGGGGTTTGGGAGGCTACACCTTC.

This clone has only one observation. The rearrangement uses TRBV14 and TRBJ2-1, with D perhaps TRBD2 (6 bases). Deletions cut 0 bases from V and 4 bases from J, with 10 bases between. From germline, CDR1 is SGHDN and CDR2 FVKESK. The CDR3 runs 15 residues. CDR3 sequence: CASSQDGGIYNEQFF. The CDR3 nucleotides are TGTGCCAGCAGCCAAGATGGGGGGATTTACAATGAGCAGTTCTTC.

The chain uses TRBV5-1 and TRBJ2-1; 8 bases map to TRBD2. From germline, CDR1 is SGHRS and CDR2 YFSETQ. Trimming cost V 4 bases and J 0 bases; bases outside gene matches: 6. The CDR3 consists of 16 residues. The CDR3 is CASSPEAGDSYNEQFF. The CDR3 DNA reads as TGCGCCAGCAGCCCGGAAGCGGGGGACTCCTACAATGAGCAGTTCTTC. The full variable domain, its missing parts supplied by reference TRBV5-1 and TRBJ2-1, is KAGVTQTPRYLIKTRGQQVTLSCSPISGHRSVSWYQQTPGQGLQFLFEYFSETQRNKGNFPGRFSGRQFSNSRSEMNVSTLELGDSALYLCASSPEAGDSYNEQFFGPGTRLTVL.

The rearrangement joins TRBV7-3 to TRBJ2-2; D possibly corresponds to TRBD2 (5 bases). This CDR3 has 15 amino acids. Germline CDR1 reads SGHTA; CDR2 reads FQGTGA. The V end was cut by 4 bases, the J end by 4 bases, with 13 bases between. CDR3 protein: CASSSKTTLTGELFF. Written as DNA, the CDR3 is TGTGCCAGCAGCTCAAAGACTACCCTCACCGGGGAGCTGTTTTTT.

The chain couples TRBV10-3 to TRBJ1-6, with no clear D. The ends were cut back, 3 bases at V and 7 bases at J, with 4 bases in the middle. The germline CDR1 and CDR2 sequences are ENHRY and SYGVKD. This CDR3 region has 12 residues. In nucleotides, the CDR3 is TGTGCCATCAGTGAAGCGAATTCACCCCTCCACTTT. As protein: CAISEANSPLHF.

The rearrangement links TRBV6-8 to TRBJ2-5; the D gene is possibly TRBD2 (7 bases). The germline V gene has CDR1 MNHGY and CDR2 SAAAGT. V was shortened by 11 bases and J by 5 bases, with 15 bases between the two germline ends. The CDR3 sequence is 12 residues long. The CDR3 loop reads CARLGGPETQYF. The CDR3 DNA reads as TGTGCCCGCCTCGGGGGGCCTGAGACCCAGTACTTC.

The rearrangement joins TRBV29-1 to TRBJ2-1; D remains ambiguous. In germline, CDR1 is SQVTM, CDR2 ANQGSEA. V dropped 8 bases and J dropped 5 bases, with 13 bases sitting between them. The CDR3 runs to 12 residues. The CDR3 is CSQGVLNNEQFF. In DNA form, the CDR3 reads TGCAGCCAAGGAGTATTGAACAATGAGCAGTTCTTC.

This clone was seen only a few times. This rearrangement joins TRBV6-1 to TRBJ1-3; 7 positions agree with TRBD1. Trimming took 4 bases from V and 1 from J; bases not matched to a gene: 7. The V gene's germline CDR1 is MNHNS and CDR2 SASEGT. This CDR3 has 16 residues. The CDR3 is CASSGRQGRSGNTIYF. The CDR3 bases are TGTGCCAGCAGTGGTCGACAGGGAAGATCTGGAAACACCATATATTTT.

The V gene is TRBV6-5, the J gene TRBJ1-5; weak D call: TRBD1 (5 bases). V was trimmed by 7 bases and J by 3 bases, leaving 13 bases between them. CDR1 is MNHEY and CDR2 is SVGAGI in the germline V gene. This CDR3 has 14 residues. The DNA of the CDR3 is TGTGCCAGCAACGCAGGGCAGCACAATCAGCCCCAGCATTTT. It encodes CASNAGQHNQPQHF.

In this sample, this clone turned up once. V and J are TRBV28 and TRBJ1-2; 10 positions match TRBD1. Germline trimming cut 6 bases from V and 8 bases from J; bases unmatched to any gene: 12. The CDR3 has 15 residues. CDR1 is MDHEN and CDR2 is SYDVKM in the germline V gene. The CDR3 region has the DNA TGTGCCAGCAGCCTGCCTCGACAGGGGGCTGGAGGCTACACCTTC. Protein: CASSLPRQGAGGYTF.

This rearrangement joins TRBV19 to TRBJ1-5, with D possibly matching TRBD1 (6 bases). The CDR3 length is 15 residues. The ends were cut back, 7 bases at V and 0 bases at J, with 13 bases in the middle. The germline V gene encodes CDR1 LNHDA and CDR2 SQIVND (reference sequence). CDR3 amino acids: CASTAQGHSNQPQHF. The CDR3 DNA reads TGTGCCAGTACCGCACAGGGACATAGCAATCAGCCCCAGCATTTT. Using reference TRBV19 and TRBJ1-5 for the parts outside the CDR3, the full variable domain is DGGITQSPKYLFRKEGQNVTLSCEQNLNHDAMYWYRQDPGQGLRLIYYSQIVNDFQKGDIAEGYSVSREKKESFPLTVTSAQKNPTAFYLCASTAQGHSNQPQHFGDGTRLSIL.

The chain combines TRBV5-6 with TRBJ1-4, with D uncertain. Trimming removed 6 bases at V and 8 bases at J, with 20 bases between. Germline V gene lookup returns CDR1 SGHDT and CDR2 YYEEEE. The CDR3 loop spans 15 amino acids. CDR3 sequence reads: CASTGTGIREEKLFF. CDR3 coding DNA: TGTGCCAGCACTGGAACCGGGATCCGGGAAGAAAAACTGTTTTTT.

This chain connects TRBV9 to TRBJ2-3; 11 bases are shared with TRBD2. CDR1 is SGDLS, CDR2 YYNGEE, per germline. V was clipped by 3 bases and J by 5 bases; unmatched bases: 2. The CDR3 consists of 14 residues. The CDR3 nucleotides read TGTGCCAGCAGCGCTAGCGGGGGGATAGATACGCAGTATTTT. This gives the protein CASSASGGIDTQYF.

The chain uses TRBV10-3 and TRBJ2-7; TRBD2 matches 9 bases. The CDR3 loop spans 14 amino acids. From germline, CDR1 is ENHRY and CDR2 SYGVKD. Trimming removed 7 bases from V and 3 bases from J; junction bases left unmatched: 7. Written as DNA, the CDR3 is TGTGCCATCAAGTTGCGGGGGGGAGTCTACGAGCAGTACTTC. Translated, it gives CAIKLRGGVYEQYF.

The chain links TRBV9 to TRBJ1-2; 10 nucleotides match TRBD1. Unmatched junction bases numbered 10, after V lost 4 bases and J lost 7 bases. The CDR3 has 15 residues. The germline V gene encodes CDR1 SGDLS and CDR2 YYNGEE. The CDR3 DNA sequence: TGTGCCAGCAGCCCCCAATTGACAGGGGGCGGTGGCTACACCTTC. Amino acid sequence: CASSPQLTGGGGYTF.

This rearrangement joins TRBV6-5 to TRBJ2-3; tentatively, D is TRBD1 (6 bases). From germline, CDR1 is MNHEY and CDR2 SVGAGI. V was clipped by 7 bases and J by 8 bases, with 10 bases between them. This CDR3 contains 11 residues. As DNA, the CDR3 is TGTGCCAGCACACAGGGTGGTACGCAGTATTTT. This translates into CASTQGGTQYF.

V and J are TRBV4-1 and TRBJ2-7; tentative D call: TRBD1 (8 bases). Germline CDR1 is MGHRA and CDR2 is YSYEKL. The CDR3 is made up of 15 amino acids. V was cut by 3 bases and J by 2 bases, with 14 bases left in between. The CDR3 DNA reads as TGCGCCAGCAGCCACCAAACAGGGGGGGCCTACGAGCAGTACTTC. It codes for CASSHQTGGAYEQYF.

This sequence joins TRBV19 and TRBJ1-1; D call uncertain. Germline loops: CDR1 LNHDA, CDR2 SQIVND (reference sequence). Trimming left V 3 bases short and J 4 bases short, with 9 bases between. This CDR3 comprises 13 residues. The CDR3 region has the DNA TGTGCCAGTAGTATGGGCATTTTCACTGAAGCTTTCTTT. Translation gives CASSMGIFTEAFF.

The chain links TRBV6-1 to TRBJ1-6; D is unclear. CDR1 MNHNS and CDR2 SASEGT come from the germline V gene. V was shortened by 6 bases and J by 6 bases, with 12 bases between the two germline ends. The CDR3 is 14 residues long. DNA for the CDR3: TGTGCCAGCAGCAGCGATCGACCTAATTCACCCCTCCACTTT. Amino acids: CASSSDRPNSPLHF.

The V and J genes are TRBV10-2 and TRBJ1-5; D is unresolved. CDR3 length: 12 residues. Germline V lookup: CDR1 WSHSY, CDR2 SAAADI. Between the trimmed V and J ends, which lost 6 bases and 7 bases, there was a span of 10 bases. CDR3 protein: CASSQMYQPQHF. CDR3 DNA sequence: TGCGCCAGCAGCCAGATGTACCAGCCCCAGCATTTT.

This clone was counted between two and nine times. The chain recombines TRBV2 with TRBJ1-5; D remains ambiguous. Germline V gene data show CDR1 as SNHLY and CDR2 as FYNNEI. The CDR3 length is 13 residues. V was clipped by 4 bases and J by 3 bases, with 7 bases between them. CDR3 DNA sequence: TGTGCCAGCAGTGCTTTATCCAATCAGCCCCAGCATTTT. This gives the protein CASSALSNQPQHF.

The chain joins TRBV28 to TRBJ1-2, with 8 bases that match TRBD1. The CDR3 runs to 14 residues. The germline V gene encodes CDR1 MDHEN and CDR2 SYDVKM. V gave up 5 bases and J gave up 4 bases; unmatched junction bases: 6. The CDR3 here is CASSTPQGAYGYTF. CDR3 sequence (DNA): TGTGCCAGCAGTACTCCCCAGGGGGCCTATGGCTACACCTTC.

The V gene is TRBV7-8, the J gene TRBJ2-2; D gene ambiguous. The V and J ends lost 3 bases and 5 bases respectively, with 10 bases between them. Germline V lookup: CDR1 SGHVS, CDR2 FQNEAQ. The CDR3 is 14 amino acids. CDR3 residues: CASSFVQATGELFF. The DNA of the CDR3 is TGTGCCAGCAGCTTTGTGCAGGCGACCGGGGAGCTGTTTTTT.

V is TRBV10-1 and J is TRBJ2-3, with D maybe TRBD1 (6 bases). With 0 bases removed from V and 6 bases from J, the gap between germline ends came to 10 bases. Germline CDR1 reads WNHNN; CDR2 reads SYGVQD (reference sequence). The CDR3 runs to 14 residues. The CDR3 reads CASSESTGVDTQYF. The CDR3 nucleotides read TGCGCCAGCAGTGAGTCGACAGGTGTGGATACGCAGTATTTT.

J is TRBJ2-7 and V is TRBV19, with 8 bases fitting TRBD1. Germline CDR1 is LNHDA and CDR2 is SQIVND (reference sequence). The junction had 3 bases not matched to a gene; V was cut back by 6 bases and J by 2 bases. This CDR3 region has 13 residues. CDR3 loop: CASREQGAYEQYF. The CDR3, as DNA: TGTGCCAGTAGAGAACAGGGGGCCTACGAGCAGTACTTC.

The chain uses TRBV2 and TRBJ1-2; D gene unclear. Germline V gives CDR1 SNHLY, CDR2 FYNNEI. The CDR3 is 13 residues long. Between the trimmed V and J ends, which lost 4 bases and 3 bases, there was a span of 9 bases. This CDR3 is CASSVTEYYGYTF. The CDR3 DNA sequence: TGTGCCAGCAGTGTAACAGAGTACTATGGCTACACCTTC. The variable domain in full, with the rest retrieved from reference TRBV2 and TRBJ1-2, is EPEVTQTPSHQVTQMGQEVILRCVPISNHLYFYWYRQILGQKVEFLVSFYNNEISEKSEIFDDQFSVERPDGSNFTLKIRSTKLEDSAMYFCASSVTEYYGYTFGSGTRLTVV.

In this sample, this clone turned up a few times. This specimen includes other DNA sequences encoding the same CDR3. This rearrangement joins TRBV9 to TRBJ2-3, with TRBD2 matching 9 bases. The trim removed 0 bases at V and 2 bases at J, leaving 4 bases unmatched. CDR3 size: 16 residues. CDR1 and CDR2 (germline): SGDLS, YYNGEE. In nucleotides, the CDR3 is TGTGCCAGCAGCGTAGAGGGCGGGGGGGCCACAGATACGCAGTATTTT. Its translation is CASSVEGGGATDTQYF.